These 2 T cell receptor beta chains came from one sample sequenced in a study of T cell responses to AZD1222 COVID-19 vaccine. Assay used: immunoSEQ multiplex PCR; TCRdb lists only in-frame clones, some missing. The sample carries 85,000 to 90,000 clones, more than 70% recorded once. The specimen was peripheral blood, collected on day 0 of AZD1222 vaccination. These receptors all stem from an adult in good health.

The V gene is TRBV19, the J gene TRBJ2-1; 7 bases agree with TRBD1. This CDR3 has 15 residues. Germline V lookup: CDR1 LNHDA, CDR2 SQIVND (reference sequence). The V segment lost 6 bases and the J segment 2 bases; nucleotides outside the gene matches: 7. The CDR3 bases are TGTGCCAGTAGCCCGACAGGGTTAACCTACAATGAGCAGTTCTTC. Translation gives CASSPTGLTYNEQFF.

V is TRBV7-2 and J is TRBJ2-7; 9 nucleotides line up with TRBD1. The length of the CDR3 is 16 residues. Germline assignment: CDR1 SGHTA and CDR2 FQGNSA. Trimming cost V 0 bases and J 5 bases; bases outside gene matches: 8. The CDR3 sequence: CASSLAPTGTGNEQYF. The CDR3 DNA follows: TGTGCCAGCAGCTTAGCTCCGACGGGGACAGGGAACGAGCAGTACTTC. The whole variable domain, filled in from reference TRBV7-2 and TRBJ2-7, reads GAGVSQSPSNKVTEKGKDVELRCDPISGHTALYWYRQSLGQGLEFLIYFQGNSAPDKSGLPSDRFSAERTGGSVSTLTIQRTQQEDSAVYLCASSLAPTGTGNEQYFGPGTRLTVT.